In its sample, the clone carrying this TCR beta chain was seen many times. Trimming stripped 0 bases from V and 6 bases from J, with 9 bases between. CDR1 is MNHNS, CDR2 SASEGT, per germline. This CDR3 contains 15 residues. TCRdb used MiXCR to reprocess the reads, holding one entry per CDR3 protein. This sample has 500,000 or so distinct CDR3 sequences, with approximately 15% found just once. These data belong to a study of T cell repertoires in cytomegalovirus infection. What was sequenced was CD8+ T cells from PBMCs. This chain connects TRBV6-1 to TRBJ1-6; TRBD1 is a possible D gene (5 bases). The receptor was derived from a human donor in good health (CMV status not recorded). Some clones in this sample may be carry-over from other donors' samples. The CDR3 bases are TGTGCCAGCAGTGAAGCAGCGGGGACTAATTCACCCCTCCACTTT. Protein product: CASSEAAGTNSPLHF.